The 12 T cell receptor beta chains listed next were all sequenced from one sample in a study of CD8+CD57+ T cells in acquired aplastic anemia listed by TCRdb under 2018. Sequencing was performed on an Illumina HiSeq 2000. TCR beta VDJ combination and CDR3 sequence profiling used genomic DNA as the template. TCRdb took the public reads, trimmed them with fastp at Q25, ran MiXCR for clone calling and kept in-frame beta chains. Each entry is one CDR3 protein sequence, shown with its most common DNA and genes. The sample table lists about 180,000 distinct CDR3 sequences, roughly three fifths of them with a count of one. The top ten clonotypes cover 42% of the sample. Patients chosen for sequencing had shown expansion of CD8+CD57+ cells by flow cytometry. What was sequenced was sorted CD4+, CD8+, or CD8+CD57+ T cells (not recorded which) from PBMCs. These receptor sequences come from a human donor with aplastic anemia.

The genes are TRBV7-8 and TRBJ1-6; weak D call: TRBD1 (5 bases). Deletions cut 5 bases from V and 3 bases from J, with 11 bases between. CDR1 and CDR2 from the germline V gene are SGHVS and FQNEAQ. This CDR3 spans 15 amino acids. CDR3 bases: TGTGCCAGCAGCCCCAGCGGGGGCTATAATTCACCCCTCCACTTT. Its translation is CASSPSGGYNSPLHF.

This clonotype appeared a few times. The CDR3 nucleotides read TGTGCCAGCAGTAACACCGGGACAGGGGGCCGCACCGGGGAGCTGTTTTTT. This gives the protein CASSNTGTGGRTGELFF. V gene TRBV27 combines with J gene TRBJ2-2; 12 bases line up with TRBD1. Per germline, CDR1 MNHEY and CDR2 SMNVEV (reference sequence). Losses at the gene ends were 5 bases for V and 4 bases for J; bases not matched to a gene: 8. The CDR3 totals 17 residues.

This clonotype was found many times. The J gene is TRBJ1-1, the V gene TRBV4-1; 7 bases are a match to TRBD1. Germline values: CDR1 MGHRA, CDR2 YSYEKL. The CDR3 is 13 amino acids. V lost 4 bases, J lost 4 bases, and 3 bases stayed unmatched. The CDR3 DNA sequence: TGCGCCAGCAGCCCACCAGGGGGCACTGAAGCTTTCTTT. Protein sequence: CASSPPGGTEAFF.

The rearrangement links TRBV29-1 to TRBJ2-1; 12 nucleotides agree with TRBD2. The CDR3 extends over 16 amino acids. Germline V gene data show CDR1 as SQVTM and CDR2 as ANQGSEA. The V segment lost 4 bases and the J segment 5 bases; nucleotides outside the gene matches: 9. The CDR3 loop reads CSVGRLAGEIHNEQFF. In DNA, the CDR3 is TGCAGCGTTGGAAGACTAGCGGGAGAGATACACAATGAGCAGTTCTTC.

The CDR3 is CASSVETGEQYF. The CDR3 DNA follows: TGTGCCAGCAGTGTAGAGACGGGCGAGCAGTACTTC. J is TRBJ2-7 and V is TRBV2; D remains unclear. CDR1 is SNHLY, CDR2 FYNNEI, per germline. The CDR3 length is 12 residues. Between the trimmed V and J ends, which lost 4 bases and 6 bases, there was a span of 10 bases. Filled out from reference TRBV2 and TRBJ2-7, the complete variable domain reads EPEVTQTPSHQVTQMGQEVILRCVPISNHLYFYWYRQILGQKVEFLVSFYNNEISEKSEIFDDQFSVERPDGSNFTLKIRSTKLEDSAMYFCASSVETGEQYFGPGTRLTVT.

In this sample, this clonotype turned up once. CDR3 protein: CASSESGIEQYF. The DNA of the CDR3 is TGTGCCAGCAGTGAGTCAGGGATCGAGCAGTACTTC. The chain employs TRBV2 and TRBJ2-7, with D possibly matching TRBD1 (5 bases). CDR1 is SNHLY, CDR2 FYNNEI, per germline. V dropped 3 bases and J dropped 6 bases, with 9 bases sitting between them. The CDR3 runs to 12 residues.

This clonotype appeared once. One base away lies a much larger clone, so this may be a sequencing read error. The rearrangement uses TRBV4-1 and TRBJ1-5, with 8 positions matching TRBD1. Germline values: CDR1 MGHRA, CDR2 YSYEKL. This CDR3 is 15 amino acids long. V trimming: 5 bases; J trimming: 8 bases; junction bases outside the gene matches: 11. CDR3 protein: CASSTIGQGYEPQHF. The CDR3 nucleotides read TGCGCCAGCAGCACGATTGGACAGGGCTATGAGCCCCAGCATTTT.

The rearrangement links TRBV20-1 to TRBJ2-7, with no clear D. The CDR3 extends over 13 amino acids. Germline V lookup: CDR1 DFQATT, CDR2 SNEGSKA (reference sequence). CDR3 region: CSLNSMGSYEQYF. In DNA, the CDR3 is TGCAGCCTCAACTCTATGGGGTCCTACGAGCAGTACTTC.

This clonotype was recorded a few times. The V call is TRBV7-8, the J call TRBJ2-7; 9 bases are shared with TRBD2. The V segment lost 6 bases and the J segment 2 bases; nucleotides outside the gene matches: 5. The CDR3 is made up of 14 amino acids. Germline V gives CDR1 SGHVS, CDR2 FQNEAQ. The CDR3 sequence is CASSEEREAYEQYF. The CDR3, as DNA: TGTGCCAGCAGTGAGGAGCGGGAGGCCTACGAGCAGTACTTC.

The V and J genes are TRBV10-3 and TRBJ2-3; a weak D match, TRBD1 (6 bases). The CDR3 has 15 residues. Trimming stripped 4 bases from V and 0 bases from J, with 11 bases between. CDR1 ENHRY and CDR2 SYGVKD come from the germline V gene. CDR3 sequence: CAISAQQGSTDTQYF. CDR3 bases: TGTGCCATCAGTGCTCAACAGGGTAGCACAGATACGCAGTATTTT.

There are many counts of this clonotype. The rearrangement uses TRBV6-5 and TRBJ2-7, with 9 positions matching TRBD1. Germline V gene data show CDR1 as MNHEY and CDR2 as SVGAGI. The ends lost 6 bases at V and 11 bases at J; junction bases unmatched: 5. The CDR3 runs to 11 residues. CDR3 sequence: CASSPGQGEYF. DNA for the CDR3: TGTGCCAGCAGCCCGGGACAGGGCGAGTACTTC.

This chain links TRBV5-4 with TRBJ2-7; the match to TRBD2 covers 9 bases. In germline, CDR1 is SGHNT, CDR2 YYREEE (reference sequence). J gave up 1 base and V 0 bases, and 8 bases lay outside the gene matches. The CDR3 spans 17 residues. This CDR3 reads CASSLAYSGSRSYEQYF. CDR3 nucleotides: TGTGCCAGCAGCTTGGCTTATAGCGGGAGCCGTTCCTACGAGCAGTACTTC.